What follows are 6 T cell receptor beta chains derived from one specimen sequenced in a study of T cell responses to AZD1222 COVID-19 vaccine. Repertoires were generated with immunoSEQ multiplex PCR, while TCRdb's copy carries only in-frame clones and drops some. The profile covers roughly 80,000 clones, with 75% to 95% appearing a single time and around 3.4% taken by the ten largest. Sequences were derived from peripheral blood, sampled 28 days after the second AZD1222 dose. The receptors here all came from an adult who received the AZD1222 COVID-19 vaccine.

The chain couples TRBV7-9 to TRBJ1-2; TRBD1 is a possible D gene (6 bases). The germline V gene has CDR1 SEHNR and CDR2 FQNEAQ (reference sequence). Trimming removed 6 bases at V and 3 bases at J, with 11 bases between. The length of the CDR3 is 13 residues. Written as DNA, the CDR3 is TGTGCCAGCAGAAGGGGGACGCACTATGGCTACACCTTC. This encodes CASRRGTHYGYTF.

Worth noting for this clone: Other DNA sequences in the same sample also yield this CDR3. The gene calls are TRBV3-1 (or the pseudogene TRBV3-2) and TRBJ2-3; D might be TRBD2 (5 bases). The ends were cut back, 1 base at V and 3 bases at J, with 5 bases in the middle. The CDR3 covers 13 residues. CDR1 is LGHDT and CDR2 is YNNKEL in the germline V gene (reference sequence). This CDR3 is CASSQGGTDTQYF. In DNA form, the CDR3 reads TGTGCCAGCAGCCAAGGAGGGACAGATACGCAGTATTTT.

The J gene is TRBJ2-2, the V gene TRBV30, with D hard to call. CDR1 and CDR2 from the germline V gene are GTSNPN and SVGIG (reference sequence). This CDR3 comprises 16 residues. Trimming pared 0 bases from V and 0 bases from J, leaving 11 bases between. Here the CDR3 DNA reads TGTGCCTGGAGTGTACTATCGCGTACGAACACCGGGGAGCTGTTTTTT. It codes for CAWSVLSRTNTGELFF.

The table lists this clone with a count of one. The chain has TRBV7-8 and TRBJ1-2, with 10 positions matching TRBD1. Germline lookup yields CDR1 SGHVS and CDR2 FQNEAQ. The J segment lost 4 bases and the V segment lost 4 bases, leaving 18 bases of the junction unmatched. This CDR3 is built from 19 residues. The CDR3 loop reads CASSSAGTGAPSRLYGYTF. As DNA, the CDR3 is TGTGCCAGCAGCTCGGCTGGGACAGGGGCCCCAAGCCGGCTCTATGGCTACACCTTC.

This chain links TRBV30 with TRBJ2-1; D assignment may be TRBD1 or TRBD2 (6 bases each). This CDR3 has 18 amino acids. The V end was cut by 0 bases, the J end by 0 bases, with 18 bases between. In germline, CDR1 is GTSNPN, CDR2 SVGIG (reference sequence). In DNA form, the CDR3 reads TGTGCCTGGAGTGTACCTCGGGGGCGGAAGAGCTCCTACAATGAGCAGTTCTTC. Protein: CAWSVPRGRKSSYNEQFF.

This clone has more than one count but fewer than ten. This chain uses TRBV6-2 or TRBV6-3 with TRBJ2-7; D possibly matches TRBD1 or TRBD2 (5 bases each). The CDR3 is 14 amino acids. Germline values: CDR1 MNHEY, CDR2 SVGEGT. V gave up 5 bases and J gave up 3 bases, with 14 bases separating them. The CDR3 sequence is CASSAGTALYEQYF. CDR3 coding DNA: TGTGCCAGCAGTGCCGGGACCGCCCTCTACGAGCAGTACTTC.